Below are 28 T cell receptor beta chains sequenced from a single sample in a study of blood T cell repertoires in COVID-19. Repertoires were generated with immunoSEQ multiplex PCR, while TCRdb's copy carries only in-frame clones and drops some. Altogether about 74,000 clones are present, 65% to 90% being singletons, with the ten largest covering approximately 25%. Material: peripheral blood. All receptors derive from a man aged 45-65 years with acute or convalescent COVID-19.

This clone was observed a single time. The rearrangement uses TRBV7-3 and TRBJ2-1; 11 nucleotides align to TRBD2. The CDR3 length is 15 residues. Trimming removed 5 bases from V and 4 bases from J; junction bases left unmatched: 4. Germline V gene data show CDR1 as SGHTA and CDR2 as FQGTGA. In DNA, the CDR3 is TGTGCCAGCAGCACGACTAGCGGGGAATACAATGAGCAGTTCTTC. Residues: CASSTTSGEYNEQFF.

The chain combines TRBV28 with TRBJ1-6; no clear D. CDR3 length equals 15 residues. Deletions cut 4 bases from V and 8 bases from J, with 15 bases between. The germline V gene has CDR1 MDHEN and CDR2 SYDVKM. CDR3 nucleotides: TGTGCCAGCAGTTATCCCTCAGGAGGACATTCACCCCTCCACTTT. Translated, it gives CASSYPSGGHSPLHF.

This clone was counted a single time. The CDR3 DNA sequence: TGTGCCAGCAGCTTAGATCAGGTTAGCACAGATACGCAGTATTTT. The encoded protein is CASSLDQVSTDTQYF. The chain combines TRBV7-2 with TRBJ2-3; D uncertain. The germline V gene has CDR1 SGHTA and CDR2 FQGNSA. The CDR3 sequence is 15 residues long. Trimming took off 1 base at V and 0 bases at J, with 8 bases between the two ends.

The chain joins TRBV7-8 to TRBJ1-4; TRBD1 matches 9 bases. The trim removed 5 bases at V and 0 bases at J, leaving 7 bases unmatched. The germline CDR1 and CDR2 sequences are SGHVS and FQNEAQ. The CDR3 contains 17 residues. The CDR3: CASSPRQGVATNEKLFF. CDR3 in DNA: TGTGCCAGCAGCCCCAGACAGGGGGTTGCAACTAATGAAAAACTGTTTTTT.

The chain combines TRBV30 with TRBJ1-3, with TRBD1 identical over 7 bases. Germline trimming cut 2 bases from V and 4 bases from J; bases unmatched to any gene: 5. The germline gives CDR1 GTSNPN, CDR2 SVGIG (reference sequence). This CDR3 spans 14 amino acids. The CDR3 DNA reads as TGTGCCTGGAGTAGGGACAGTGGGGGAAACACCATATATTTT. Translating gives CAWSRDSGGNTIYF.

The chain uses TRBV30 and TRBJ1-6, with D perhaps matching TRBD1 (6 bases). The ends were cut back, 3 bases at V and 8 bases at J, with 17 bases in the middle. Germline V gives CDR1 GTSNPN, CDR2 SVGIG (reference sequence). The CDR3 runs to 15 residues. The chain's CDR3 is CAWRRMYNRDSPLHF. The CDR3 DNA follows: TGTGCCTGGAGGAGGATGTACAACAGGGATTCACCCCTCCACTTT. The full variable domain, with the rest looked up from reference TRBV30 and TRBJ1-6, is SQTIHQWPATLVQPVGSPLSLECTVEGTSNPNLYWYRQAAGRGLQLLFYSVGIGQISSEVPQNLSASRPQDRQFILSSKKLLLSDSGFYLCAWRRMYNRDSPLHFGNGTRLTVT.

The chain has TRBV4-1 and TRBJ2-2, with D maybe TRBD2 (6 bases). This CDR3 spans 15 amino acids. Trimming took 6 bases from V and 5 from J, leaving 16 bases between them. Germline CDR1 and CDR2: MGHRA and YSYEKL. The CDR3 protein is CASSPGYGGTGELFF. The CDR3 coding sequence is TGCGCCAGCAGTCCGGGGTACGGGGGAACCGGGGAGCTGTTTTTT.

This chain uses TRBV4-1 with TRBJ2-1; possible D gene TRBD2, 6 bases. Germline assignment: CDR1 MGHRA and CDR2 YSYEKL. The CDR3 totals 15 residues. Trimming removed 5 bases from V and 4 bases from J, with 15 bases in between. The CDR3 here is CASSARDERYNEQFF. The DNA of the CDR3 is TGCGCCAGCAGCGCGCGGGACGAGCGTTACAATGAGCAGTTCTTC.

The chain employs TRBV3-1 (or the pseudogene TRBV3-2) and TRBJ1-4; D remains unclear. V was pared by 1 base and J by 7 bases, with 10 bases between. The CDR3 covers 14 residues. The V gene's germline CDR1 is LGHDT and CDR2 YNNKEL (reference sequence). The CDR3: CASSQGGWAEKLFF. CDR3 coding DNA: TGTGCCAGCAGCCAAGGCGGGTGGGCTGAAAAACTGTTTTTT.

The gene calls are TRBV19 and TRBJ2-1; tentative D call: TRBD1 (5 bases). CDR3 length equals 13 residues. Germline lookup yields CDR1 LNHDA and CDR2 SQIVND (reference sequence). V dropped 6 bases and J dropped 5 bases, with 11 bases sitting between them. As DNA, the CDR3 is TGTGCCAGTAGCAAAGACAGTAACAATGAGCAGTTCTTC. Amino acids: CASSKDSNNEQFF.

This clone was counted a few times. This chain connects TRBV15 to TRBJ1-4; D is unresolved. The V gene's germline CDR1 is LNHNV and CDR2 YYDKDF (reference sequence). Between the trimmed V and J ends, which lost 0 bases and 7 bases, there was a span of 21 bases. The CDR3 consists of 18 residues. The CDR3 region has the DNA TGTGCCACCAGCAGAGATCTTGTGTCACCCCTGGCGGGTGAAAAACTGTTTTTT. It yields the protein CATSRDLVSPLAGEKLFF. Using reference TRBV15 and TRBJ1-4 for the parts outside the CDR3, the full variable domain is DAMVIQNPRYQVTQFGKPVTLSCSQTLNHNVMYWYQQKSSQAPKLLFHYYDKDFNNEADTPDNFQSRRPNTSFCFLDIRSPGLGDTAMYLCATSRDLVSPLAGEKLFFGSGTQLSVL.

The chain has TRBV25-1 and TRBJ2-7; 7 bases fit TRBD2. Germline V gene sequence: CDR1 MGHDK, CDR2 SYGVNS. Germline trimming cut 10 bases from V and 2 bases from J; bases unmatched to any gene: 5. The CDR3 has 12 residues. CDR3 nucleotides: TGTGCCACGGGGAGGGACGCCTACGAGCAGTACTTC. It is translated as CATGRDAYEQYF.

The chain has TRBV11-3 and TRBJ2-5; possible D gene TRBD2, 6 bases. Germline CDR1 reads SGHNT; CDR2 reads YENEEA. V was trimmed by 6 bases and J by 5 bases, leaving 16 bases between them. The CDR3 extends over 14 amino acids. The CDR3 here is CASSLRTGVETQYF. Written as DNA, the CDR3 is TGTGCCAGCAGTTTACGGACGGGGGTGGAGACCCAGTACTTC.

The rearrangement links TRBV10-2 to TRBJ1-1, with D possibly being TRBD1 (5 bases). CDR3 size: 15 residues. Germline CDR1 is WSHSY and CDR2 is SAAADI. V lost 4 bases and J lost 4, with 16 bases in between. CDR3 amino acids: CASSGPPDGGTEAFF. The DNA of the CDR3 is TGCGCCAGCAGTGGGCCACCCGACGGGGGCACTGAAGCTTTCTTT.

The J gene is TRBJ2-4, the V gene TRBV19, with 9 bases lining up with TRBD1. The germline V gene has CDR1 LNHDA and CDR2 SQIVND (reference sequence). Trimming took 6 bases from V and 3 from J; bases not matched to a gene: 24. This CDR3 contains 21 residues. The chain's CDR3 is CASRQTPGQGSQCPLKNIQYF. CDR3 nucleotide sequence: TGTGCCAGTAGGCAGACTCCGGGACAGGGTTCCCAATGCCCCCTCAAAAACATTCAGTACTTC.

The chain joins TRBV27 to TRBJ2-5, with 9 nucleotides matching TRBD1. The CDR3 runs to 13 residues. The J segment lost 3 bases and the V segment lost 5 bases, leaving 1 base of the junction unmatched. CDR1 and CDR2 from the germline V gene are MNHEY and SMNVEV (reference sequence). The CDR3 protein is CASSRDREETQYF. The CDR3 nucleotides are TGTGCCAGCAGTCGGGACAGGGAAGAGACCCAGTACTTC.

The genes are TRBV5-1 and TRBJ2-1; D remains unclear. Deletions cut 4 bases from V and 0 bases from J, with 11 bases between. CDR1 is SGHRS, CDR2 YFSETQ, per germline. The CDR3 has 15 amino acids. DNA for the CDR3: TGCGCCAGCAGCCCTAGACCGAGCTCCTACAATGAGCAGTTCTTC. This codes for CASSPRPSSYNEQFF.

CDR3 coding DNA: TGTGCCAGCAGGACCATAGGCGGGTACGAGCAGTACTTC. It is translated as CASRTIGGYEQYF. The chain employs TRBV5-6 and TRBJ2-7; tentative D call: TRBD2 (5 bases). V gave up 5 bases and J gave up 4 bases, with 13 bases separating them. In germline, CDR1 is SGHDT, CDR2 YYEEEE. This CDR3 has 13 amino acids.

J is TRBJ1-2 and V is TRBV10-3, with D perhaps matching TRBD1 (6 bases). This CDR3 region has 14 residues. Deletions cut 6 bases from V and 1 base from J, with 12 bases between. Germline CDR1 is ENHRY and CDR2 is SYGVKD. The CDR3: CAIREGQHNYGYTF. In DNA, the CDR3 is TGTGCCATCAGGGAAGGACAGCATAACTATGGCTACACCTTC.

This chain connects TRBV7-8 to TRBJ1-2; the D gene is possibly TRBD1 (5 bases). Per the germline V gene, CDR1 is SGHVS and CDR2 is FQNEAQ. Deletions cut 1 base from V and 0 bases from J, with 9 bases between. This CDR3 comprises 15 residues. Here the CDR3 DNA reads TGTGCCAGCAGCTTAGGGTTAGGGGCTAACTATGGCTACACCTTC. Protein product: CASSLGLGANYGYTF.

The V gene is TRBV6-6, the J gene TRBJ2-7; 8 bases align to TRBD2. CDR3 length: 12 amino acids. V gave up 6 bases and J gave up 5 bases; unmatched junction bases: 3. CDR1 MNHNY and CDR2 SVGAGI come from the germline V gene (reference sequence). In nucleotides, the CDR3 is TGTGCCAGCAGCGGGGGGGCAAACGAGCAGTACTTC. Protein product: CASSGGANEQYF.

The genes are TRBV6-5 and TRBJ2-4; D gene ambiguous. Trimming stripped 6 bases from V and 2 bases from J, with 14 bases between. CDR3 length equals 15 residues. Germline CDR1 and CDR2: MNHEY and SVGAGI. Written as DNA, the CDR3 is TGTGCCAGCAGATCTTTTATGGCAACCAAAAACATTCAGTACTTC. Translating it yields CASRSFMATKNIQYF.

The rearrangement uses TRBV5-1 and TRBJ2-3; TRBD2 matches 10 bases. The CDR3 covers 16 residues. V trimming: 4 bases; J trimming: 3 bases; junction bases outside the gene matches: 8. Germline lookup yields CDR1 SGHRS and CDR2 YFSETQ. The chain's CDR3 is CASSPEGLALTDTQYF. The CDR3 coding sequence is TGCGCCAGCAGCCCGGAGGGACTAGCGCTTACAGATACGCAGTATTTT.

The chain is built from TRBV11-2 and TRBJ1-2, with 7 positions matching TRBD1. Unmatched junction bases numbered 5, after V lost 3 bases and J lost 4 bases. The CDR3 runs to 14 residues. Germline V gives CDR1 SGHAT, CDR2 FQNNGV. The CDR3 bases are TGTGCCAGCAGCTTGAACCGGGACAGCTATGGCTACACCTTC. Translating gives CASSLNRDSYGYTF.

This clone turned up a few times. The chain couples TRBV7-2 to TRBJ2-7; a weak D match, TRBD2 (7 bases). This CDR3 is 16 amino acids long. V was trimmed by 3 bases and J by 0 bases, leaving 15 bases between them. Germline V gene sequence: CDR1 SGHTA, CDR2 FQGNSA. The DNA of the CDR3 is TGTGCCAGCAGCTTCGGCGGGGGCGATGCCTCCTACGAGCAGTACTTC. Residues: CASSFGGGDASYEQYF.

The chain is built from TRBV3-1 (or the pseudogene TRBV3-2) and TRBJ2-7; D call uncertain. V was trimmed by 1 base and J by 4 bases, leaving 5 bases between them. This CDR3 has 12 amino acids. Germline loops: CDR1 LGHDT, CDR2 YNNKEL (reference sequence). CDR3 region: CASSQVSYEQYF. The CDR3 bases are TGTGCCAGCAGCCAAGTGAGTTACGAGCAGTACTTC.

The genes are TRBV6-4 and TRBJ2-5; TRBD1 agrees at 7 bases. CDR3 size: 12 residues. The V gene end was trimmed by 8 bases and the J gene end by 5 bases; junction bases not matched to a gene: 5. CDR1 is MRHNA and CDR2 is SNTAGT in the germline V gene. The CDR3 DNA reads TGTGCCAGCCTAGACAGGGTTGAGACCCAGTACTTC. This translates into CASLDRVETQYF.

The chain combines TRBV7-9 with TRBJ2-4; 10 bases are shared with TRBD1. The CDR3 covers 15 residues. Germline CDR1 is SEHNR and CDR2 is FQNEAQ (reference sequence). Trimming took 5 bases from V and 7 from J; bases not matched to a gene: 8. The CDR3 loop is CASSLATGGRNIQYF. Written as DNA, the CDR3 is TGTGCCAGCAGCCTGGCGACAGGGGGCAGGAACATTCAGTACTTC.